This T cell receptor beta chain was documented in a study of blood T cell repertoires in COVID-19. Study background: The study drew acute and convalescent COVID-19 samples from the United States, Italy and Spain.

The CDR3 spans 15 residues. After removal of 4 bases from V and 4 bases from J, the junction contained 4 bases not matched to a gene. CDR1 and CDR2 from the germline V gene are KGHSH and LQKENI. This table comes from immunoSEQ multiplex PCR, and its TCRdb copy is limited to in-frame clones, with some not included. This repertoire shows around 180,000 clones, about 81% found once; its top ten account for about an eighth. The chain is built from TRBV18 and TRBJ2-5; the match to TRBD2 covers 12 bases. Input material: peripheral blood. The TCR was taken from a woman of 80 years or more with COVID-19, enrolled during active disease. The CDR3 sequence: CASSHGLAGRETQYF. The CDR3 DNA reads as TGTGCCAGCTCACACGGACTAGCGGGAAGAGAGACCCAGTACTTC.